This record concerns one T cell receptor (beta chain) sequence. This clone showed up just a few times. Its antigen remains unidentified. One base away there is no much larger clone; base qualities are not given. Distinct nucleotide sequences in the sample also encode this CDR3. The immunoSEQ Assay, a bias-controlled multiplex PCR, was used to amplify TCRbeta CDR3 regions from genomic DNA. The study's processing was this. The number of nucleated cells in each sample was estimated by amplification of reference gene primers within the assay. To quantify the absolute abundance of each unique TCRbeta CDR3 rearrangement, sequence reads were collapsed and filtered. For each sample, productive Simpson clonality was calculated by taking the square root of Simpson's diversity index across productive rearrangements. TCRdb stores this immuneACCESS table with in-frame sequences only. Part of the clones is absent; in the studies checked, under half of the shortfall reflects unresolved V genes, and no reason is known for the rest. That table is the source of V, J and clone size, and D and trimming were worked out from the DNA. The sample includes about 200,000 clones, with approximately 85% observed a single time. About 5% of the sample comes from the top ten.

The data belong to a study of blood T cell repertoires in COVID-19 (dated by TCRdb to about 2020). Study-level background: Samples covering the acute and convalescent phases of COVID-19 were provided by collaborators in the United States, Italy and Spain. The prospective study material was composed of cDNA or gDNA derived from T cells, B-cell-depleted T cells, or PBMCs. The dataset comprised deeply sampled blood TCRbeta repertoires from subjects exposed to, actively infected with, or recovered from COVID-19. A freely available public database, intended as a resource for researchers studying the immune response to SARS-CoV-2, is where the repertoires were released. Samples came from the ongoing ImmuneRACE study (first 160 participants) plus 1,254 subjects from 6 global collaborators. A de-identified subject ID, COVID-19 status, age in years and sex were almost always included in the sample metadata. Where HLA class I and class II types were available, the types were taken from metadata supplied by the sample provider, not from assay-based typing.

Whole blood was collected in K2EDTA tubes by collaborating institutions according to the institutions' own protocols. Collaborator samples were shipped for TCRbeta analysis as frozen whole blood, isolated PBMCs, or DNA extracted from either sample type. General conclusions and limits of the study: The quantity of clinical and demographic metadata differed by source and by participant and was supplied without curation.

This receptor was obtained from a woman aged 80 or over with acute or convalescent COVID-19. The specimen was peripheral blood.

The CDR3 reads CASSLVPGNTEAFF. The DNA sequence follows: TGTGCCAGCAGCTTAGTTCCGGGAAACACTGAAGCTTTCTTT. The sequence is built from TRBV7-2 and TRBJ1-1, with no confidently assigned D gene. Taken from the germline V gene, the CDR1 and CDR2 loops are SGHTA and FQGNSA. The CDR3 contains 14 residues, cysteine and phenylalanine counted. The retained sequence is limited to the CDR3, 42 bases, with the frame set at the first base. V loses 1 base of germline sequence and J loses 2 bases, and the interval between the two ends is 8 bases.